Presented here are 16 T cell receptor beta chains from one specimen sequenced in a study of cytomegalovirus exposure and HLA in healthy donors. Use of 60 Vbeta and 13 Jbeta primers characterized the PCR. Clones were read by immunoSEQ multiplex PCR, and TCRdb kept only the in-frame ones, dropping some. The sample has over 100,000 clones; 76% are singletons. The specimen sequenced was PBMCs. The receptors were gathered from a woman aged 45-65 years in good health and CMV-seropositive.

The J gene is TRBJ2-3, the V gene TRBV7-2, with D tentatively TRBD2 (5 bases). The CDR3 contains 15 residues. Germline V CDR1 and CDR2: SGHTA, FQGNSA. The ends were cut back, 1 base at V and 5 bases at J, with 13 bases in the middle. The CDR3 DNA reads TGTGCCAGCAGCTTAGGTCTGGTGGCGGGAGATACGCAGTATTTT. Protein: CASSLGLVAGDTQYF.

The chain employs TRBV9 and TRBJ2-2, with a tentative D call TRBD2 (5 bases). V was shortened by 4 bases and J by 4 bases, with 14 bases between the two germline ends. The CDR3 runs to 15 residues. The germline V gene has CDR1 SGDLS and CDR2 YYNGEE. The CDR3 region has the DNA TGTGCCAGCAGCCCTAGAGGGCGGACCACCGGGGAGCTGTTTTTT. Amino acid sequence: CASSPRGRTTGELFF.

The rearrangement links TRBV5-1 to TRBJ2-7, with 8 bases identical to TRBD2. V was pared by 0 bases and J by 2 bases, with 4 bases of the junction left unmatched. The germline CDR1 and CDR2 sequences are SGHRS and YFSETQ. This CDR3 contains 15 residues. The CDR3 region has the DNA TGCGCCAGCAGCTTGGAGACGGGAGGGCCCTACGAGCAGTACTTC. It specifies CASSLETGGPYEQYF.

The count of this clone is one. The chain uses TRBV29-1 and TRBJ2-7; D not resolved. Looked up from germline, CDR1 is SQVTM and CDR2 is ANQGSEA. V shed 4 bases and J shed 3 bases, with 10 bases lying between them. This CDR3 region has 12 residues. The CDR3 DNA reads TGCAGCGTTGGAAGCCGAGGCTACGAGCAGTACTTC. Translation gives CSVGSRGYEQYF.

The J gene is TRBJ2-1, the V gene TRBV7-9, with 13 bases identical to TRBD2. The CDR3 spans 16 residues. Germline-derived CDR1 and CDR2 are SEHNR and FQNEAQ (reference sequence). V was pared by 2 bases and J by 7 bases, with 5 bases of the junction left unmatched. The chain's CDR3 is CASSLRGLAGRNEQFF. CDR3 nucleotide sequence: TGTGCCAGCAGCTTAAGGGGACTAGCGGGAAGGAATGAGCAGTTCTTC.

This chain links TRBV29-1 with TRBJ1-1; 7 nucleotides align to TRBD1. After removal of 6 bases from V and 3 bases from J, the junction contained 7 bases not matched to a gene. The germline CDR1 and CDR2 sequences are SQVTM and ANQGSEA. The CDR3 consists of 13 residues. The CDR3 region is CSVVGQSYTEAFF. The CDR3, as DNA: TGCAGCGTAGTGGGACAGTCCTACACTGAAGCTTTCTTT.

In this sample, this clone turned up a few times. The chain couples TRBV11-2 to TRBJ2-3; TRBD2 agrees at 7 bases. V lost 2 bases and J lost 1; bases outside the gene matches: 3. Looked up from germline, CDR1 is SGHAT and CDR2 is FQNNGV. The CDR3 has 15 residues. CDR3 coding DNA: TGTGCCAGCAGCTTATGGAGCGGGGGCACAGATACGCAGTATTTT. This sequence encodes CASSLWSGGTDTQYF.

The sample holds a few counts of this clone. The chain joins TRBV10-3 to TRBJ1-1; 7 bases map to TRBD1. V gave up 3 bases and J gave up 7 bases; unmatched junction bases: 5. The germline V gene has CDR1 ENHRY and CDR2 SYGVKD. This CDR3 contains 13 residues. CDR3 sequence (DNA): TGTGCCATCAGTGATGGGGACAGACATGAAGCTTTCTTT. This encodes CAISDGDRHEAFF.

The V call is TRBV5-6, the J call TRBJ2-5; TRBD1 matches 9 bases. CDR1 and CDR2 from the germline V gene are SGHDT and YYEEEE. The CDR3 runs to 14 residues. Germline trimming cut 3 bases from V and 4 bases from J; bases unmatched to any gene: 4. CDR3 loop: CASSSTGGGETQYF. The DNA of the CDR3 is TGTGCCAGCAGCTCCACAGGGGGCGGAGAGACCCAGTACTTC.

The chain employs TRBV6-1 and TRBJ1-5, with TRBD1 identical over 7 bases. Germline V CDR1 and CDR2: MNHNS, SASEGT. This CDR3 region has 14 residues. Trimming cost V 2 bases and J 7 bases; bases outside gene matches: 5. This CDR3 reads CASSEIDREQPQHF. For the CDR3, the DNA is TGTGCCAGCAGTGAAATTGACAGGGAACAGCCCCAGCATTTT.

Only one count was recorded for this clone. One end of the junction is discordant with germline, which a read error may explain. V is TRBV7-9 and J is TRBJ1-2; 8 bases match TRBD1. Germline CDR1 and CDR2: SEHNR and FQNEAQ (reference sequence). CDR3 length equals 18 residues. CDR3 sequence reads: CSSSPTIGQGLTNYGYTF. The CDR3 DNA sequence: TGTTCCAGCAGCCCTACAATAGGACAGGGCCTAACTAACTATGGCTACACCTTC. The entire variable domain, with the rest obtained from reference TRBV7-9 and TRBJ1-2, is as follows: DTGVSQNPRHKITKRGQNVTFRCDPISEHNRLYWYRQTLGQGPEFLTYFQNEAQLEKSRLLSDRFSAERPKGSFSTLEIQRTEQGDSAMYLCSSSPTIGQGLTNYGYTFGSGTRLTVV.

The chain has TRBV9 and TRBJ1-3, with 9 bases identical to TRBD2. The assigned J gene may be wrong: the sequence end matches TRBJ2-2 better. This CDR3 spans 16 amino acids. Per germline, CDR1 SGDLS and CDR2 YYNGEE. Here the CDR3 reads CASSVEGSGGTGELFF. The CDR3 DNA reads TGTGCCAGCAGCGTAGAGGGTAGCGGGGGCACCGGGGAGCTGTTTTTT.

CDR3 in amino acids: CASSTGLSTDTQYF. The CDR3 DNA is TGTGCCAGCAGCACGGGACTTTCCACAGATACGCAGTATTTT. J is TRBJ2-3 and V is TRBV7-3; D possibly corresponds to TRBD2 (6 bases). From germline, CDR1 is SGHTA and CDR2 FQGTGA. This CDR3 comprises 14 residues. Trimming stripped 5 bases from V and 2 bases from J, with 11 bases between.

The chain combines TRBV19 with TRBJ2-7; a possible D gene is TRBD2 (6 bases). Trimming removed 4 bases at V and 7 bases at J, with 20 bases between. Germline lookup yields CDR1 LNHDA and CDR2 SQIVND (reference sequence). The CDR3 extends over 15 amino acids. The CDR3 spells CASSTSGTGGLEQYF. The DNA of the CDR3 is TGTGCCAGTAGTACTTCGGGGACCGGGGGATTGGAGCAGTACTTC. The whole variable domain, remainder taken from reference TRBV19 and TRBJ2-7, is DGGITQSPKYLFRKEGQNVTLSCEQNLNHDAMYWYRQDPGQGLRLIYYSQIVNDFQKGDIAEGYSVSREKKESFPLTVTSAQKNPTAFYLCASSTSGTGGLEQYFGPGTRLTVT.

This sequence joins TRBV5-1 and TRBJ2-1, with 13 bases that match TRBD2. V trimming: 2 bases; J trimming: 1 base; junction bases outside the gene matches: 3. This CDR3 contains 17 residues. CDR1 and CDR2 (germline): SGHRS, YFSETQ. In nucleotides, the CDR3 is TGCGCCAGCAGCTTACTAGCGGGAGGGTCGTCCTACAATGAGCAGTTCTTC. Its protein product is CASSLLAGGSSYNEQFF.

This clone was observed a handful of times. The rearrangement uses TRBV6-5 and TRBJ1-2; no definite D call. The CDR3 runs to 15 residues. Trimming removed 7 bases at V and 4 bases at J, with 19 bases between. Germline lookup yields CDR1 MNHEY and CDR2 SVGAGI. The CDR3 DNA reads TGTGCCAGCAAACCTACCCGCTCCGAGGGCTATGGCTACACCTTC. Translation: CASKPTRSEGYGYTF.